The rows below give T cell receptor beta chains drawn from one sample of a study of blood T cell repertoires in COVID-19. Sequencing was performed with immunoSEQ multiplex PCR; in TCRdb, only in-frame clones are kept and a portion is missing. Found here are about 200,000 clones, approximately 80% of them singletons; the top ten hold about 7%. The sample comprised PBMCs or T cells enriched from blood (not recorded which). These receptor sequences come from a woman aged 40 to 50 with acute COVID-19. The CDR3 runs from the conserved cysteine through the conserved F or W. D genes are given only for firm matches. A clone size is listed for some rows: how often the clone was seen (once, few, many), or a class if it is expanded.

CDR3nt: TGTGCCAGCAGTCTGGACAGGGAAAGTTCACCCCTCCACTTT; CDR3aa: CASSLDRESSPLHF; j_gene: TRBJ1-6; v_gene: TRBV6-5; abundance: few; d_gene: TRBD1
CDR3nt: TGTGCCAGCAGCTTAGCGAGTACTATAGAGACCCAGTACTTC; CDR3aa: CASSLASTIETQYF; j_gene: TRBJ2-5; v_gene: TRBV7-8; abundance: -; d_gene: -
CDR3nt: TGTGCCATCCTGGGACTAGCGGGAGAAGGTGCCTCCTACAATGAGCAGTTCTTC; CDR3aa: CAILGLAGEGASYNEQFF; j_gene: TRBJ2-1; v_gene: TRBV28; abundance: -; d_gene: TRBD2
CDR3nt: TGCGCCAGCAGCCAAGCTTATTATAGCAATCAGCCCCAGCATTTT; CDR3aa: CASSQAYYSNQPQHF; j_gene: TRBJ1-5; v_gene: TRBV4-1; abundance: once; d_gene: -
CDR3nt: TGTGCCAGCAGCTTAGAACGGGGGCAGCCCCAGCATTTT; CDR3aa: CASSLERGQPQHF; j_gene: TRBJ1-5; v_gene: TRBV11-2; abundance: -; d_gene: -
CDR3nt: TGTGCAATCAAGCCGGGAGTTCCCTACGAGCAGTACTTC; CDR3aa: CAIKPGVPYEQYF; j_gene: TRBJ2-7; v_gene: TRBV6-5; abundance: -; d_gene: -
CDR3nt: TGTGCCAGCAGTCCCGGCCCGGGACAGGATACCTCTGGAAACACCATATATTTT; CDR3aa: CASSPGPGQDTSGNTIYF; j_gene: TRBJ1-3; v_gene: TRBV28; abundance: -; d_gene: TRBD1
CDR3nt: TGTGCCAGCTCATCTCGGACGGGAGGGGGGACCTACGAGCAGTACTTC; CDR3aa: CASSSRTGGGTYEQYF; j_gene: TRBJ2-7; v_gene: TRBV18; abundance: -; d_gene: TRBD2
CDR3nt: TGTGCCAGCAGCCCGGGTTACAGCACAGATACGCAGTATTTT; CDR3aa: CASSPGYSTDTQYF; j_gene: TRBJ2-3; v_gene: TRBV3-1/TRBV3-2; abundance: -; d_gene: -
CDR3nt: TGTGCCAGCAGTGTCAGGGACACTGAAGCTTTCTTT; CDR3aa: CASSVRDTEAFF; j_gene: TRBJ1-1; v_gene: TRBV13; abundance: -; d_gene: -
CDR3nt: TGTGCCACCAGCTACCGGACAGCAACTAATGAAAAACTGTTTTTT; CDR3aa: CATSYRTATNEKLFF; j_gene: TRBJ1-4; v_gene: TRBV15; abundance: few; d_gene: -
CDR3nt: TGCGCCAGCAGCTTCTTTCCAGGGTCCTATGGCTACACCTTC; CDR3aa: CASSFFPGSYGYTF; j_gene: TRBJ1-2; v_gene: TRBV5-1; abundance: -; d_gene: -
CDR3nt: TGTGCCAGTGCGCTTCAGGGGAACGAAAAACTGTTTTTT; CDR3aa: CASALQGNEKLFF; j_gene: TRBJ1-4; v_gene: TRBV19; abundance: once; d_gene: -
CDR3nt: TGTGCCAGCACTCTGCGGAACACTGAAGCTTTCTTT; CDR3aa: CASTLRNTEAFF; j_gene: TRBJ1-1; v_gene: TRBV7-9; abundance: -; d_gene: -
CDR3nt: TGTGCCAGCAGTCGGGACGGGGGGAGCGCAGATACGCAGTATTTT; CDR3aa: CASSRDGGSADTQYF; j_gene: TRBJ2-3; v_gene: TRBV5-8; abundance: -; d_gene: TRBD2
CDR3nt: TGTGCCAGCTCCCGAGGTCAGGGGCAGACTGAAGCTTTCTTT; CDR3aa: CASSRGQGQTEAFF; j_gene: TRBJ1-1; v_gene: TRBV18; abundance: few; d_gene: -
CDR3nt: TGTGCCAGCAGCGTTACAGGGGACTCTGAAGCTTTCTTT; CDR3aa: CASSVTGDSEAFF; j_gene: TRBJ1-1; v_gene: TRBV9; abundance: -; d_gene: TRBD1
CDR3nt: TGTGCCAGCAGAACCGGGACAGGGGATGGCTACACCTTC; CDR3aa: CASRTGTGDGYTF; j_gene: TRBJ1-2; v_gene: TRBV6-5; abundance: -; d_gene: TRBD1
CDR3nt: TGTGCCAGTAGTACCAACCGGGACAGGAATGGCTACACCTTC; CDR3aa: CASSTNRDRNGYTF; j_gene: TRBJ1-2; v_gene: TRBV19; abundance: -; d_gene: TRBD1
CDR3nt: TGTGCCAGCAGTTCCATCGGACTAGCGTCTGGAGATACGCAGTATTTT; CDR3aa: CASSSIGLASGDTQYF; j_gene: TRBJ2-3; v_gene: TRBV27; abundance: -; d_gene: TRBD2
CDR3nt: TGCAGCGCCGGACAGATCAACACCGGGGAGCTGTTTTTT; CDR3aa: CSAGQINTGELFF; j_gene: TRBJ2-2; v_gene: TRBV29-1; abundance: -; d_gene: -
CDR3nt: TGTGCCAGCAGCTTACGACACGTCGGGGCTAATGAAAAACTGTTTTTT; CDR3aa: CASSLRHVGANEKLFF; j_gene: TRBJ1-4; v_gene: TRBV7-8; abundance: -; d_gene: -
CDR3nt: TGTGCCAGCAGTACTTCCGGGACAGGGGCTGGAAATGAGCAGTTCTTC; CDR3aa: CASSTSGTGAGNEQFF; j_gene: TRBJ2-1; v_gene: TRBV28; abundance: -; d_gene: TRBD1